This T cell receptor (beta chain) was found in a study of blood T cell repertoires in COVID-19. Study details: Donors in the United States, Italy and Spain gave samples during acute or convalescent COVID-19. Sample material is recorded as cDNA or gDNA derived from T cells, B-cell-depleted T cells, or PBMCs.

Germline V gene sequence: CDR1 SGHDN, CDR2 FVKESK. The CDR3 consists of 15 residues. V lost 4 bases and J 0 bases, leaving 12 bases between the germline ends. In the authors' methods: Estimation of nucleated cell counts relied on the amplification of reference gene primers. The repertoire was sequenced with immunoSEQ multiplex PCR; TCRdb's copy has only in-frame clones and lacks some. V, J and clone size were drawn from that table, and D and trimming were deduced from the DNA. The table shows fewer than 110,000 clones, with about 80% occurring only once. The V and J genes are TRBV14 and TRBJ1-2; a possible D gene is TRBD1 (5 bases). Sequences were obtained from peripheral blood. This clonotype originated in a human donor in a cohort sampled during active COVID-19. CDR3 DNA: TGTGCCAGCAGCCCTACAGGACCCGCTAACTATGGCTACACCTTC. This sequence encodes CASSPTGPANYGYTF.